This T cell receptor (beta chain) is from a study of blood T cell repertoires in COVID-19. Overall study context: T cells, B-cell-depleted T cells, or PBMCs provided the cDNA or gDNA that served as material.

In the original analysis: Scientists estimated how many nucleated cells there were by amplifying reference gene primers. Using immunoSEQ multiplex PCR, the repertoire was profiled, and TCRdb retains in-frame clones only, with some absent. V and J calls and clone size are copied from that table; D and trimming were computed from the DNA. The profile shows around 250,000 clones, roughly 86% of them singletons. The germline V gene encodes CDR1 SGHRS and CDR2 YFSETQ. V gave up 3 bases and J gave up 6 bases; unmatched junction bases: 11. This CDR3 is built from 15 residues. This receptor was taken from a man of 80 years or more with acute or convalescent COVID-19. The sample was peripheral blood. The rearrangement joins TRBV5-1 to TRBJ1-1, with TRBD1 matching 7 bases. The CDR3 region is CASSSRQGTGAEAFF. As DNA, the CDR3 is TGCGCCAGCAGCTCGCGACAGGGAACGGGGGCTGAAGCTTTCTTT. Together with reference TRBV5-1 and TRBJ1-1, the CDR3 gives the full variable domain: KAGVTQTPRYLIKTRGQQVTLSCSPISGHRSVSWYQQTPGQGLQFLFEYFSETQRNKGNFPGRFSGRQFSNSRSEMNVSTLELGDSALYLCASSSRQGTGAEAFFGQGTRLTVV.